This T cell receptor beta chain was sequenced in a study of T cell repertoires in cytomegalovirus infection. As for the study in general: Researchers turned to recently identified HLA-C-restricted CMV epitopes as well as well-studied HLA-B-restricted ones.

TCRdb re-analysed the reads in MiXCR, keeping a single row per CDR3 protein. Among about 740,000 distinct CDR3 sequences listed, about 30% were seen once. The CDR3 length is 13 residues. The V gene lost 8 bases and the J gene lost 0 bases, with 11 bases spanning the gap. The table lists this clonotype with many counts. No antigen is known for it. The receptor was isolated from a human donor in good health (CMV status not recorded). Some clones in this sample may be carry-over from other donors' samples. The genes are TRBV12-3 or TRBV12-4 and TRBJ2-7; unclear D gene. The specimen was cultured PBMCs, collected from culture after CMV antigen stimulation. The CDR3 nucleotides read TGTGCCAGCCTGGACGCTCCCTCCTACGAGCAGTACTTC. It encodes CASLDAPSYEQYF.